What follows describes a single TCR beta chain. Thawed, overnight-rested PBMC were stained with GMM-loaded CD1B tetramer, viability dye and anti-CD3, then sorted. The CD1B tetramers carried C32 glucose monomycolate purified from Rhodococcus equi. The sample belongs to a study of T cells in tuberculosis. The CDR3 sequence is 14 residues long. In germline, CDR1 is SGHNT, CDR2 YYREEE (reference sequence). V shed 3 bases and J 3 bases; nucleotides not matched to a gene: 4. Method: immunoSEQ multiplex PCR; TCRdb's copy keeps in-frame clones and lacks some. In the table there are 50,000 or so clones, approximately 88% of which are singletons.

The rearrangement links TRBV5-4 to TRBJ2-7, with 9 bases lining up with TRBD2. Sequencing was performed on CD1b-GMM tetramer-negative cells sorted from PBMCs. The source is an adult woman with latent tuberculosis. The CDR3 is CASSSSGGHYEQYF. The CDR3 DNA is TGTGCCAGCAGCTCCAGCGGGGGGCACTACGAGCAGTACTTC.